This passage covers 9 T cell receptor beta chains from one sample sequenced in a study of T cell clonotyping in hematopoietic cell transplantation. The time point: recipient sample about 28 days before transplant, after cytoreduction. The protocol was immunoSEQ multiplex PCR, while the TCRdb copy is restricted to in-frame clones and leaves out a portion. The sample comprises about 50,000 clones, around 86% of which are singletons, and 5.9% rests with the top ten. The sequences come from peripheral blood mononuclear cells, collected before stem cell transplant. The receptors derive from a man in his sixties with biphenotypic leukemia. Some clones in this sample may be carry-over from other donors' samples.

The rearrangement links TRBV6-5 to TRBJ2-7; no clear D gene. CDR1 and CDR2 (germline): MNHEY, SVGAGI. V lost 4 bases to trimming and J lost 2 bases, with 9 bases between them. The CDR3 consists of 13 residues. CDR3 in DNA: TGTGCCAGCAGTTTGCAAGACGCCTACGAGCAGTACTTC. Translating it yields CASSLQDAYEQYF.

V usage is TRBV30 and J usage is TRBJ2-3; a possible D gene is TRBD2 (6 bases). The V end was cut by 2 bases, the J end by 3 bases, with 15 bases between. CDR3 length equals 15 residues. Germline V gives CDR1 GTSNPN, CDR2 SVGIG (reference sequence). CDR3 loop: CAWSRRGLSTDTQYF. DNA of the CDR3: TGTGCCTGGAGTAGGAGGGGTCTTTCAACAGATACGCAGTATTTT.

This rearrangement joins TRBV30 to TRBJ2-5; 7 positions match TRBD1. The ends lost 7 bases at V and 1 base at J; junction bases unmatched: 3. CDR3 length: 12 residues. Germline CDR1 and CDR2: GTSNPN and SVGIG (reference sequence). The DNA for the CDR3 is TGTGCCTCCGACAGGGCCCAAGAGACCCAGTACTTC. It specifies CASDRAQETQYF. The whole variable domain, filled in from reference TRBV30 and TRBJ2-5, reads SQTIHQWPATLVQPVGSPLSLECTVEGTSNPNLYWYRQAAGRGLQLLFYSVGIGQISSEVPQNLSASRPQDRQFILSSKKLLLSDSGFYLCASDRAQETQYFGPGTRLLVL.

The V call is TRBV4-3, the J call TRBJ1-2, with D hard to call. V lost 0 bases to trimming and J lost 8 bases, with 13 bases between them. Germline V gene sequence: CDR1 LGHNA, CDR2 YSLEER. The CDR3 extends over 14 amino acids. The CDR3 sequence: CASSQDRFPEGYTF. CDR3 sequence (DNA): TGCGCCAGCAGCCAAGACAGGTTCCCAGAGGGCTACACCTTC.

Worth noting for this clone: At the DNA level, this CDR3 is encoded by other sequences in the same sample as well. The J gene is TRBJ1-1, the V gene TRBV30; D gene unclear. Trimming removed 0 bases at V and 6 bases at J, with 8 bases between. The CDR3 totals 12 residues. Germline V CDR1 and CDR2: GTSNPN, SVGIG (reference sequence). The DNA for the CDR3 is TGTGCCTGGAGTGTAACGCCCCCTGAAGCTTTCTTT. As protein: CAWSVTPPEAFF.

The V gene is TRBV28, the J gene TRBJ1-2; D not certain. CDR1 and CDR2 from the germline V gene are MDHEN and SYDVKM. This CDR3 has 14 residues. The V and J ends lost 3 bases and 5 bases respectively, with 13 bases between them. The CDR3 is CASSLEEGWYGYTF. The CDR3, as DNA: TGTGCCAGCAGTTTGGAGGAAGGGTGGTATGGCTACACCTTC.

This clone showed up just once. The chain recombines TRBV7-2 with TRBJ2-2, with TRBD1 matching over 10 bases. Unmatched junction bases numbered 7, after V lost 5 bases and J lost 7 bases. This CDR3 region has 15 residues. Germline V lookup: CDR1 SGHTA, CDR2 FQGNSA. The DNA for the CDR3 is TGTGCCAGCAGCCCACGACAGGGGGCCGGCGGGGAGCTGTTTTTT. This encodes CASSPRQGAGGELFF.

This clone is a singleton in its sample. V gene TRBV30 combines with J gene TRBJ2-1, with 11 bases aligning to TRBD2. V was clipped by 2 bases and J by 6 bases; unmatched bases: 3. The V gene's germline CDR1 is GTSNPN and CDR2 SVGIG (reference sequence). The CDR3 is 14 amino acids. The CDR3: CAWSRLAGTNEQFF. The CDR3 DNA reads TGTGCCTGGAGTCGACTAGCGGGAACCAATGAGCAGTTCTTC.

The chain is built from TRBV5-1 and TRBJ2-7; 11 nucleotides match TRBD2. The V and J ends lost 2 bases and 3 bases, in that order; junction bases with no gene match: 4. The CDR3 spans 15 residues. Looked up from germline, CDR1 is SGHRS and CDR2 is YFSETQ. CDR3 loop: CASSFGSGRVYEQYF. In DNA, the CDR3 is TGCGCCAGCAGCTTTGGTAGCGGGAGGGTCTACGAGCAGTACTTC.